This T cell receptor (beta chain) is from a study of Ad26.COV2.S vaccination and SARS-CoV-2 variants. Turning to the study itself: This donor came from the COV1001 trial of Ad26.COV2.S.

Treatment defined: 19 received Ad26.COV2.S at low or high dose, single or two shots; 5 received placebo; per-sample allocation not given. Samples were taken on day 63 after the first vaccine or placebo injection. As to this clone: Its antigen is still unknown.

Study outcomes and limitations: Substantial post-vaccination breadth of spike-specific CD8+ and CD4+ T cell responses was reported. Total T cell responses may have been underestimated by the TCR breadth and depth analyses.

Some clones are missing from TCRdb's copy, which holds only in-frame ones; the method was immunoSEQ multiplex PCR. The sample includes 440,000 or so clones, about 90% of them seen just once. The clonotype comes from a person aged 18-60 years who received the Ad26.COV2.S COVID-19 vaccine or a placebo. The specimen comprised peripheral blood, sampled in a trial of Ad26.COV2.S vaccine versus placebo.

This CDR3 reads CSVELASAIGPYEQYF. The CDR3 nucleotides read TGCAGCGTTGAGCTGGCCTCCGCCATCGGACCCTACGAGCAGTACTTC. V is TRBV29-1 and J is TRBJ2-7; the D is unclear. V shed 3 bases and J shed 2 bases, with 20 bases lying between them. The CDR3 runs 16 residues. Germline V gives CDR1 SQVTM, CDR2 ANQGSEA.